This is a list of T cell receptor beta chains from one sample in a study of T cells in Graves' hyperthyroidism and ophthalmopathy. TCRdb independently ran MiXCR on the multiplex PCR reads; one entry per CDR3 protein. The table shows approximately 870,000 distinct CDR3 sequences, with more than 30% occurring only once. The sequenced sample consisted of blood. These receptors were collected from a man aged 18 to 30 with Graves' hyperthyroidism. The CDR3 runs from the conserved cysteine through the conserved F or W. A D gene is named only where the DNA matches it firmly. Expanded clones are given a class, and other clones once, few, many or no size at all.

clone_size: few
cdr3_length: 15
j_call: TRBJ2-2
v_call: TRBV6-6
d_call: .
cdr3_aa: CASSLRRPNTGELFF
cdr3_nt: TGTGCCAGCAGTCTAAGGCGGCCGAACACCGGGGAGCTGTTTTTT

clone_size: .
cdr3_length: 17
j_call: TRBJ1-5
v_call: TRBV2
d_call: TRBD1
cdr3_aa: CASSSGTGPYSNQPQHF
cdr3_nt: TGTGCCAGCAGCAGTGGGACAGGGCCTTATAGCAATCAGCCCCAGCATTTT

clone_size: many
cdr3_length: 14
j_call: TRBJ1-4
v_call: TRBV9
d_call: .
cdr3_aa: CASSVGGGIEKLFF
cdr3_nt: TGTGCCAGCAGCGTAGGAGGGGGAATCGAAAAACTGTTTTTT

clone_size: .
cdr3_length: 16
j_call: TRBJ2-5
v_call: TRBV7-9
d_call: TRBD2
cdr3_aa: CASSSGLAVYQETQYF
cdr3_nt: TGTGCCAGCAGTTCAGGACTAGCGGTCTACCAAGAGACCCAGTACTTC

clone_size: few
cdr3_length: 12
j_call: TRBJ1-4
v_call: TRBV10-3
d_call: .
cdr3_aa: CASRWRYEKLFF
cdr3_nt: TGTGCCAGCAGGTGGAGATATGAAAAACTGTTTTTT

clone_size: many
cdr3_length: 14
j_call: TRBJ1-1
v_call: TRBV14
d_call: .
cdr3_aa: CASSQGDSTVEAFF
cdr3_nt: TGTGCCAGCAGCCAAGGTGACTCCACAGTTGAAGCTTTCTTT

clone_size: .
cdr3_length: 14
j_call: TRBJ2-2
v_call: TRBV5-1
d_call: .
cdr3_aa: CASSPAVYTGELFF
cdr3_nt: TGCGCCAGCAGCCCGGCGGTCTACACCGGGGAGCTGTTTTTT

clone_size: many
cdr3_length: 14
j_call: TRBJ2-2
v_call: TRBV19
d_call: .
cdr3_aa: CASSIGPNTGELFF
cdr3_nt: TGTGCCAGTAGTATCGGGCCGAACACCGGGGAGCTGTTTTTT

clone_size: few
cdr3_length: 17
j_call: TRBJ1-1
v_call: TRBV14
d_call: .
cdr3_aa: CASSSRRGADMNTEAFF
cdr3_nt: TGTGCCAGCAGCTCACGGCGGGGGGCGGACATGAACACTGAAGCTTTCTTT

clone_size: .
cdr3_length: 16
j_call: TRBJ2-3
v_call: TRBV2
d_call: .
cdr3_aa: CASSDYQGLSTDTQYF
cdr3_nt: TGTGCCAGCAGTGATTACCAGGGGTTGAGCACAGATACGCAGTATTTT

clone_size: many
cdr3_length: 14
j_call: TRBJ2-2
v_call: TRBV2
d_call: .
cdr3_aa: CASSVRGNTGELFF
cdr3_nt: TGTGCCAGCAGTGTCCGGGGGAACACCGGGGAGCTGTTTTTT

clone_size: many
cdr3_length: 14
j_call: TRBJ1-6
v_call: TRBV10-3
d_call: .
cdr3_aa: CAISGGGGNSPLHF
cdr3_nt: TGTGCCATCAGTGGGGGGGGGGGTAATTCACCCCTCCACTTT

clone_size: .
cdr3_length: 14
j_call: TRBJ1-1
v_call: TRBV12-3/TRBV12-4
d_call: .
cdr3_aa: CASSLGGRSTEAFF
cdr3_nt: TGTGCCAGCAGTTTAGGTGGTAGGAGCACTGAAGCTTTCTTT

clone_size: many
cdr3_length: 14
j_call: TRBJ1-4
v_call: TRBV7-9
d_call: .
cdr3_aa: CASSSQGSDEKLFF
cdr3_nt: TGTGCCAGCAGCTCACAGGGTTCGGATGAAAAACTGTTTTTT

clone_size: .
cdr3_length: 12
j_call: TRBJ1-1
v_call: TRBV5-6
d_call: .
cdr3_aa: CASSTTSLEAFF
cdr3_nt: TGTGCCAGCAGCACAACCTCATTGGAGGCTTTCTTT